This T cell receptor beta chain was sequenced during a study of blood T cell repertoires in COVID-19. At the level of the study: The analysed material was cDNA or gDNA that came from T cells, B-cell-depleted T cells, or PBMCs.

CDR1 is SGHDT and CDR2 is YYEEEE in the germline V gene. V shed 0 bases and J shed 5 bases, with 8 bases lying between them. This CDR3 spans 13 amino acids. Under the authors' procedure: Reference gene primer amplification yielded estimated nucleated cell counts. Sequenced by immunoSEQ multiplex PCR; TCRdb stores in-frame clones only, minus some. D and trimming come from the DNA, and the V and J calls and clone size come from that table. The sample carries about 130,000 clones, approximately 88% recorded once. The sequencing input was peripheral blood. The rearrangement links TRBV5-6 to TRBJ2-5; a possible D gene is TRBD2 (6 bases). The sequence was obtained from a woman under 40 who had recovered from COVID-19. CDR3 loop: CASSLGGGETQYF. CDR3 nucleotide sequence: TGTGCCAGCAGCTTGGGAGGAGGGGAGACCCAGTACTTC.